This T cell receptor (beta chain) was recovered during a study of cytomegalovirus exposure and HLA in healthy donors. This clone was seen a single time. Researchers ran the PCR with 60 Vbeta and 13 Jbeta primers. Sequencing was performed with immunoSEQ multiplex PCR; in TCRdb, only in-frame clones are kept and a portion is missing. Found here are 180,000 or so clones, around three quarters of them singletons; the top ten hold just over 2%. This CDR3 is built from 11 residues. The ends were cut back, 5 bases at V and 2 bases at J, with 4 bases in the middle. Germline V gives CDR1 MNHNS, CDR2 SASEGT. This clonotype originated in a woman aged 25 to 45 in good health and CMV-seropositive. Sequencing was performed on PBMCs. The chain uses TRBV6-1 and TRBJ2-7; D unresolved. This CDR3 is CASSSAYEQYF. CDR3 nucleotides: TGTGCCAGCAGTTCAGCCTACGAGCAGTACTTC.